The present TCR beta chain was sequenced within a study of cytomegalovirus exposure and HLA in healthy donors. Vbeta (60) and Jbeta (13) primers were used in the PCR. Repertoires were generated with immunoSEQ multiplex PCR, while TCRdb's copy carries only in-frame clones and drops some. The sample has around 90,000 clones, roughly 80% seen once. The germline gives CDR1 MNHEY, CDR2 SVGAGI. V lost 6 bases to trimming and J lost 2 bases; unmatched junction nucleotides: 4. The length of the CDR3 is 14 residues. Comments on this clone: Its antigen is unidentified.

Study-wide points: Several V segments, TRBV6-2 and TRBV6-3 among them, could not be told apart and were dropped. Later analysis revealed greater clonal expansion in HLA-associated TCR beta chains than in equally common others. Later analysis suggested most CMV-associated TCR beta chains were HLA-restricted.

The sequence was collected from a human donor in good health. Sequenced sample: PBMCs. The V gene is TRBV6-5, the J gene TRBJ2-1, with TRBD2 identical over 7 bases. The CDR3 DNA sequence: TGTGCCAGCAGGACCGGGACTACCTACAATGAGCAGTTCTTC. This translates into CASRTGTTYNEQFF.